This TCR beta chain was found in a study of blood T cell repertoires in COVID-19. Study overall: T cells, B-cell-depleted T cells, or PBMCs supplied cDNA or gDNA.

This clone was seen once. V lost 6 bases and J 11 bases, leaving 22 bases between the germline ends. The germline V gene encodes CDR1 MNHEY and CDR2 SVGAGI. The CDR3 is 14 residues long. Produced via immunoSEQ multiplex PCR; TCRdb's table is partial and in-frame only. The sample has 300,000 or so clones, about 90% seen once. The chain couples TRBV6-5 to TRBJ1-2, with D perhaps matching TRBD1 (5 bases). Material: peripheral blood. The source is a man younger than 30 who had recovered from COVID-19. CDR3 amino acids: CASSQDGGFARYTF. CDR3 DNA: TGTGCCAGCAGCCAGGATGGGGGGTTTGCGAGATACACCTTC.